Listed below are T cell receptor beta chains from one sample, sequenced in a study of blood T cell repertoires in COVID-19. TCRdb keeps only in-frame clones here, not all; method: immunoSEQ multiplex PCR. The table lists tens of thousands of clones, 79% of them singletons, with roughly 3% in the top ten. Sequencing input: peripheral blood. Receptors originate from a man in his sixties with acute or convalescent COVID-19. The CDR3 runs from the conserved cysteine through the conserved F or W. Fields, in order: J gene, clone size, D gene, V gene, CDR3 DNA, CDR3 protein. The D gene is left open where the match is weak. Rows may omit the clone size; those that give it use once, few, many or a size class.

J: TRBJ1-3
size: .
D: .
V: TRBV5-8
DNA: TGTGCCAGCAGCTTGGGGCAGAACTCTGGAAACACCATATATTTT
CDR3: CASSLGQNSGNTIYF

J: TRBJ2-7
size: .
D: TRBD1
V: TRBV28
DNA: TGTGCCAGCGCCTACTCAGGGGGCGGGAACGAGCAGTACTTC
CDR3: CASAYSGGGNEQYF

J: TRBJ2-2
size: .
D: .
V: TRBV9
DNA: TGTGCCAGCAGCGTAGTCAGTCTCGCTCCTTACACCGGGGAGCTGTTTTTT
CDR3: CASSVVSLAPYTGELFF

J: TRBJ2-7
size: .
D: TRBD1
V: TRBV27
DNA: TGTGCCAGCAGTGCGTGGGGACAGGTTCCTATGGAGCAGTACTTC
CDR3: CASSAWGQVPMEQYF

J: TRBJ2-7
size: .
D: TRBD1
V: TRBV28
DNA: TGTGCCAGCCACCCGGGACAGTTCTCCTACGAGCAGTACTTC
CDR3: CASHPGQFSYEQYF

J: TRBJ2-2
size: .
D: .
V: TRBV10-2
DNA: TGCGCCAGCAGGGATGCAGGATCCTGGGAGCTGTTTTTT
CDR3: CASRDAGSWELFF

J: TRBJ1-1
size: .
D: .
V: TRBV5-6
DNA: TGTGCCAGCATGCTTGGTCCCCATAGTGAAGCTTTCTTT
CDR3: CASMLGPHSEAFF

J: TRBJ1-5
size: .
D: TRBD1
V: TRBV7-2
DNA: TGTGCCAGCAGCCCGCGAACGGACAGGGCCCGCGGTCAGCCCCAGCATTTT
CDR3: CASSPRTDRARGQPQHF

J: TRBJ1-6
size: .
D: TRBD1
V: TRBV28
DNA: TGTGCCAGCAGCCCAGGGGGATCGAATTCACCCCTCCACTTT
CDR3: CASSPGGSNSPLHF

J: TRBJ1-6
size: .
D: .
V: TRBV24-1
DNA: TGTGCCACCAGTGATGCCGCAGGGTTTTCTTCACCCCTCCACTTT
CDR3: CATSDAAGFSSPLHF

J: TRBJ1-2
size: .
D: TRBD1
V: TRBV19
DNA: TGTGCCAGTAGTACGTCCGGGACAGGTAGCTTCGTCTATGGCTACACCTTC
CDR3: CASSTSGTGSFVYGYTF

J: TRBJ1-2
size: few
D: TRBD1
V: TRBV5-5
DNA: TGTGCCAGCAGCGGGGGGACAGTAGGATATGGCTACACCTTC
CDR3: CASSGGTVGYGYTF

J: TRBJ2-7
size: once
D: .
V: TRBV24-1
DNA: TGTGCCACCAGTGATACGGGGACTCGAGAGCAGTACTTC
CDR3: CATSDTGTREQYF

J: TRBJ2-5
size: .
D: .
V: TRBV6-5
DNA: TGTGCCAGCGCGCGGGACAGACAAGAGACCCAGTACTTC
CDR3: CASARDRQETQYF

J: TRBJ1-5
size: many
D: .
V: TRBV12-5
DNA: TGTGCTAGTGGTTTGCCGGGATTAAATCAGCCCCAGCATTTT
CDR3: CASGLPGLNQPQHF

J: TRBJ1-2
size: .
D: TRBD1
V: TRBV10-3
DNA: TGTGCCATCAGTGGGGGACAGATTACCTATGGCTACACCTTC
CDR3: CAISGGQITYGYTF

J: TRBJ1-2
size: .
D: TRBD1
V: TRBV7-2
DNA: TGTGCCAGCAGCTCCGGAGGGTGGGACAGCCAGAGTGGCTACACCTTC
CDR3: CASSSGGWDSQSGYTF

J: TRBJ2-5
size: .
D: .
V: TRBV5-1
DNA: TGCGCCAGCGGGCAGGGGCCCGGGGAGACCCAGTACTTC
CDR3: CASGQGPGETQYF

J: TRBJ1-1
size: .
D: .
V: TRBV6-1
DNA: TGTGCCAGCAGTGAGATACAGAGCTCTGAAGCTTTCTTT
CDR3: CASSEIQSSEAFF

J: TRBJ2-7
size: .
D: .
V: TRBV6-5
DNA: TGTGCCAGCAGCCCCTATGAGGCTCGGGACGAGCAGTACTTC
CDR3: CASSPYEARDEQYF

J: TRBJ1-2
size: once
D: .
V: TRBV9
DNA: TGTGCCAGCACTATCAACGGAGACTACACCTTC
CDR3: CASTINGDYTF

J: TRBJ2-5
size: .
D: .
V: TRBV18
DNA: TGTGCCAGCTCACCAGACCAGGGCTCCATGACCCAGTACTTC
CDR3: CASSPDQGSMTQYF

J: TRBJ1-1
size: .
D: .
V: TRBV19
DNA: TGTGCCAGTTCCGAAAAAGACAGGGAAGCTTTCTTT
CDR3: CASSEKDREAFF

J: TRBJ2-5
size: .
D: TRBD1
V: TRBV5-1
DNA: TGCGCCAGCAGCGTCACAGGGGCAGGGGAGACCCAGTACTTC
CDR3: CASSVTGAGETQYF

J: TRBJ1-2
size: once
D: .
V: TRBV29-1
DNA: TGCAGCGCTGAGGAGACTATTTCGGTAGGAGGCTACACCTTC
CDR3: CSAEETISVGGYTF

J: TRBJ2-1
size: .
D: TRBD2
V: TRBV4-1
DNA: TGCGCCAGCAGCCAAGATCCGGAGCGGGGGGGGTACAATGAGCAGTTCTTC
CDR3: CASSQDPERGGYNEQFF

J: TRBJ1-1
size: .
D: .
V: TRBV2
DNA: TGTGCCAGCAGTGAATCTAGTGCGGACACTGAAGCTTTCTTT
CDR3: CASSESSADTEAFF

J: TRBJ1-1
size: .
D: .
V: TRBV5-4
DNA: TGTGCCAGCAGCGGGAGAAACAGGGTTTTGGACACTGAAGCTTTCTTT
CDR3: CASSGRNRVLDTEAFF

J: TRBJ2-5
size: .
D: TRBD1
V: TRBV12-5
DNA: TGTGCTAGTGCCGAGACAGGGGGAGGAGAGACCCAGTACTTC
CDR3: CASAETGGGETQYF

J: TRBJ2-7
size: .
D: .
V: TRBV11-3
DNA: TGTGCCAGCAGCTCCAGGGGAGGGGCCTACGAGCAGTACTTC
CDR3: CASSSRGGAYEQYF

J: TRBJ2-7
size: .
D: .
V: TRBV19
DNA: TGTGCCAGTAGTCTCGGCGGAACCTACGAGCAGTACTTC
CDR3: CASSLGGTYEQYF

J: TRBJ2-2
size: .
D: TRBD2
V: TRBV30
DNA: TGTGCCTGGACGGTACTAGCGGGGGGGCCCATAACCGGGGAGCTGTTTTTT
CDR3: CAWTVLAGGPITGELFF

J: TRBJ1-2
size: .
D: TRBD1
V: TRBV6-5
DNA: TGTGCCAGCAGGGATGGGACAGGGGAAGGCTACACCTTC
CDR3: CASRDGTGEGYTF

J: TRBJ2-3
size: .
D: TRBD1
V: TRBV15
DNA: TGTGCCACCAGCGCTGACAGGGGGGGACGTTTAAATACGCAGTATTTT
CDR3: CATSADRGGRLNTQYF

J: TRBJ2-1
size: .
D: TRBD2
V: TRBV24-1
DNA: TGTGCCACCAGTGAGCCGACTAGCGGGGGGGCCCAAGAGCAGTTCTTC
CDR3: CATSEPTSGGAQEQFF

J: TRBJ2-3
size: .
D: .
V: TRBV2
DNA: TGTGCCAGCAGTGTCCCCCAGGTCACAGATACGCAGTATTTT
CDR3: CASSVPQVTDTQYF

J: TRBJ1-3
size: .
D: .
V: TRBV6-5
DNA: TGTGCCAGCAGCCGAGGCCGGCTTACTGGAAACACCATATATTTT
CDR3: CASSRGRLTGNTIYF

J: TRBJ1-6
size: .
D: TRBD1
V: TRBV18
DNA: TGTGCCAGCTCACTAGGACAGGATAATTCACCCCTCCACTTT
CDR3: CASSLGQDNSPLHF

J: TRBJ1-2
size: .
D: TRBD1
V: TRBV9
DNA: TGTGCCAGCACAAGGACAGGGAGGGGAGGCTACACCTTC
CDR3: CASTRTGRGGYTF

J: TRBJ1-2
size: .
D: .
V: TRBV6-5
DNA: TGTGCCATTTCAAGGGGCCCTAACTATGGCTACACCTTC
CDR3: CAISRGPNYGYTF

J: TRBJ2-3
size: .
D: TRBD2
V: TRBV6-6
DNA: TGTGCCAGCGGGACTAGCGGGGGGGCTTATACGCAGTATTTT
CDR3: CASGTSGGAYTQYF